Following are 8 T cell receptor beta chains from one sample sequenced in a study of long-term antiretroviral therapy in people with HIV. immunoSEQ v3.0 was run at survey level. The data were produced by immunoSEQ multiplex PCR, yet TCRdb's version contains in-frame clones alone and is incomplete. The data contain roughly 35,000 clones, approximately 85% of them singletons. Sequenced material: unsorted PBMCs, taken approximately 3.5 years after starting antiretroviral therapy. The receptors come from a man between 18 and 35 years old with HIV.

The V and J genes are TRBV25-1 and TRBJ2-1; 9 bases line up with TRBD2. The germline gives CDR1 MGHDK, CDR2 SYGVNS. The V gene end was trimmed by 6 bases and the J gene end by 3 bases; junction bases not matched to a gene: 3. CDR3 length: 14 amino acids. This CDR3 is CASSVAGDYNEQFF. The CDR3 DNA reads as TGTGCCAGCAGCGTAGCGGGGGACTACAATGAGCAGTTCTTC. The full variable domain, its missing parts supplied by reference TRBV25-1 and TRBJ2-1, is EADIYQTPRYLVIGTGKKITLECSQTMGHDKMYWYQQDPGMELHLIHYSYGVNSTEKGDLSSESTVSRIRTEHFPLTLESARPSHTSQYLCASSVAGDYNEQFFGPGTRLTVL.

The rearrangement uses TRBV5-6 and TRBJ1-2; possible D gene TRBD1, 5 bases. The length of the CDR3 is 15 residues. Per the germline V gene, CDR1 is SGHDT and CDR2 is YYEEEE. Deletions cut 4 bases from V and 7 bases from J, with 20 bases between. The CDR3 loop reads CASSRRGSLGVGYTF. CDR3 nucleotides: TGTGCCAGCAGCCGAAGGGGATCGCTAGGCGTTGGCTACACCTTC.

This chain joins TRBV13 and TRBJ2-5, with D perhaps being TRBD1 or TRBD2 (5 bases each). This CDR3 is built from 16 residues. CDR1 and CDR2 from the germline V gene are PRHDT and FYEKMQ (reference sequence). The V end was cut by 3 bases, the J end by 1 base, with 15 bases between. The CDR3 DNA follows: TGTGCCAGCAGCTTTGGCAGCGGTGGGGCCCAAGAGACCCAGTACTTC. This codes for CASSFGSGGAQETQYF. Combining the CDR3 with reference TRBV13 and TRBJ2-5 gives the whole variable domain AAGVIQSPRHLIKEKRETATLKCYPIPRHDTVYWYQQGPGQDPQFLISFYEKMQSDKGSIPDRFSAQQFSDYHSELNMSSLELGDSALYFCASSFGSGGAQETQYFGPGTRLLVL.

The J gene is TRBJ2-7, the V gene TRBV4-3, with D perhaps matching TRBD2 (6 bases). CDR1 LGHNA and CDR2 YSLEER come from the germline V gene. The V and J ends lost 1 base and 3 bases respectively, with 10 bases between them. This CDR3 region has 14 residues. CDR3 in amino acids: CASSQATGLYEQYF. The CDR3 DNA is TGCGCCAGCAGCCAAGCTACGGGACTCTACGAGCAGTACTTC.

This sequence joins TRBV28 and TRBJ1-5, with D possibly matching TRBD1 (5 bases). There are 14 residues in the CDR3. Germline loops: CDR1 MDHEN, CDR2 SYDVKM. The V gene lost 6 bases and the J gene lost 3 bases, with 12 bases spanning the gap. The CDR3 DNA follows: TGTGCCAGCAGCTTGGGGCAGTACAATCAGCCCCAGCATTTT. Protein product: CASSLGQYNQPQHF.

This chain's CDR3 is CASSYSSETVYEQYF. The CDR3 DNA is TGTGCCAGCAGTTACTCGAGCGAGACAGTCTACGAGCAGTACTTC. The genes are TRBV6-5 and TRBJ2-7; weak D call: TRBD1 (5 bases). CDR1 and CDR2 from the germline V gene are MNHEY and SVGAGI. The CDR3 has 15 amino acids. V lost 0 bases and J lost 3, with 12 bases in between.

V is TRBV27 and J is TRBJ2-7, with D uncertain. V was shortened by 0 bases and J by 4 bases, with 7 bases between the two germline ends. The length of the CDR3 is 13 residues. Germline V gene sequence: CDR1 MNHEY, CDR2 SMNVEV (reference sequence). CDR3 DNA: TGTGCCAGCAGTTTATCCCTATATTACGAGCAGTACTTC. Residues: CASSLSLYYEQYF.

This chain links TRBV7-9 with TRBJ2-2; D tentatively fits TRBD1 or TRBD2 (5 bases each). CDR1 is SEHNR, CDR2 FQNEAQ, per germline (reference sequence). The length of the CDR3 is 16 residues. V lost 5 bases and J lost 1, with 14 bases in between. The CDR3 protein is CASSPSGGENTGELFF. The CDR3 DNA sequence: TGTGCCAGCAGCCCAAGTGGGGGAGAGAACACCGGGGAGCTGTTTTTT.